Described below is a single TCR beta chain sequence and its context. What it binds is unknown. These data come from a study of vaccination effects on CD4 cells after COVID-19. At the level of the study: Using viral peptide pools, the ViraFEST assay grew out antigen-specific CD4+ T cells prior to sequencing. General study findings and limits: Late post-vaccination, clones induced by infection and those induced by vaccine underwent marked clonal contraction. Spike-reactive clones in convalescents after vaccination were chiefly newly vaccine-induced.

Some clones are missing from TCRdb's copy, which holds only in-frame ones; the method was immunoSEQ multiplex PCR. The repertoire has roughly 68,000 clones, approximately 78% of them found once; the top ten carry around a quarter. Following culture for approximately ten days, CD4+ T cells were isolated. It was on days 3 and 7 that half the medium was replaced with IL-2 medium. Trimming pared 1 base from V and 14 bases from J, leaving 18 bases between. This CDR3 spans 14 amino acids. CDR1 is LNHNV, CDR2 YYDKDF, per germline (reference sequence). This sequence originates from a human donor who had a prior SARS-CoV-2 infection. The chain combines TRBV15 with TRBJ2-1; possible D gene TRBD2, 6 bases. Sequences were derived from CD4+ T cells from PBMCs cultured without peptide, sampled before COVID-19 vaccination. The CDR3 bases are TGTGCCACCAGCAGAGTCACGAATCTTGGCGGGGAGTTCTTC. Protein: CATSRVTNLGGEFF.